The 30 T cell receptor beta chains presented below share a single source sample, sequenced in a study of tumor-infiltrating lymphocytes in primary liver carcinoma. cDNA specific to TCR beta was made from approximately 500 ng of total RNA, with a constant-region primer employed for priming. Libraries for TCR beta were built through three nested multiplex PCR rounds, which together made up a slightly modified ARM-PCR procedure. A C-beta reverse primer and TRBV1-TRBV30 forward primers served in each of the first two PCR rounds, at 9 to 11 cycles apiece. TCRdb reprocessed the multiplex PCR reads with MiXCR, giving one entry per CDR3 protein. The table includes a few hundred thousand distinct CDR3 sequences, 45% to 70% detected once. Both blood RNA, taken from unsorted whole blood, and germline DNA were extracted. The material sequenced was peripheral blood. The source of these receptors is a woman aged 30 to 39 with primary liver carcinoma and hepatitis B virus infection.

This sequence joins TRBV12-3 or TRBV12-4 and TRBJ2-5, with 9 bases that match TRBD1. With V trimmed by 8 bases and J by 3 bases, 4 bases remained unmatched. The CDR3 length is 13 residues. The CDR3 DNA sequence: TGTGCCAGCCACCGACAGGGGGAAGAGACCCAGTACTTC. Translated, it gives CASHRQGEETQYF.

Here the CDR3 DNA reads TGTGCCACCAGGGCGGGGGGTTTGAGCAATGAGCAGTTCTTC. Translation: CATRAGGLSNEQFF. The V gene is TRBV6-6, the J gene TRBJ2-1; TRBD2 matches at 8 bases. This CDR3 has 14 amino acids. Per the germline V gene, CDR1 is MNHNY and CDR2 is SVGAGI (reference sequence). Trimming took 10 bases from V and 6 from J; bases not matched to a gene: 11.

Concerning this clonotype itself: This clone may be a read error of a much larger clone one base away. This chain connects TRBV5-5 to TRBJ2-5; D may be TRBD1 (6 bases). Germline V CDR1 and CDR2: SGHKS, YYEKEE (reference sequence). V was shortened by 7 bases and J by 2 bases, with 18 bases between the two germline ends. This CDR3 has 15 residues. The DNA of the CDR3 is TGTGCCAGCTTCGAGACAGGAGTATTACAAGAGACCCAGTACTTC. It is translated as CASFETGVLQETQYF.

The chain couples TRBV29-1 to TRBJ2-5, with D uncertain. V was cut by 4 bases and J by 10 bases, with 13 bases left in between. The CDR3 contains 11 residues. From germline, CDR1 is SQVTM and CDR2 ANQGSEA. In DNA form, the CDR3 reads TGCAGCGTTGTCGGCGAGAAGGTCCAGTACTTC. This translates into CSVVGEKVQYF. The variable domain in full, with the rest retrieved from reference TRBV29-1 and TRBJ2-5, is SAVISQKPSRDICQRGTSLTIQCQVDSQVTMMFWYRQQPGQSLTLIATANQGSEATYESGFVIDKFPISRPNLTFSTLTVSNMSPEDSSIYLCSVVGEKVQYFGPGTRLLVL.

In the case of this clonotype: The junction does not match germline at one end; this may be a read error. The rearrangement joins TRBV11-3 to TRBJ2-1, with D unresolved. This CDR3 has 17 residues. Germline V gives CDR1 SGHNT, CDR2 YENEEA. The CDR3 DNA sequence: TGTGCCAGCAACTTAGAGCCAGCCTTAGTGATTGACAATGAGCAGTTCTTC. Translated: CASNLEPALVIDNEQFF.

The rearrangement links TRBV12-3 or TRBV12-4 to TRBJ2-5; TRBD1 agrees at 10 bases. Trimming took 6 bases from V and 7 from J; bases not matched to a gene: 8. The CDR3 runs 14 residues. The chain's CDR3 is CASSQTGGVGTQYF. The CDR3 DNA reads TGTGCCAGCAGCCAGACAGGGGGCGTGGGGACCCAGTACTTC.

Turning to this clonotype: In this CDR3 the conserved last residue, phenylalanine or tryptophan, is missing, so a read error is likely. This CDR3 reads CRVARNEQFL. CDR3 in DNA: TGCAGAGTTGCCAGGAATGAGCAGTTCCTC. The chain carries TRBV29-1 and TRBJ2-1, with D uncertain. Germline V CDR1 and CDR2: SQVTM, ANQGSEA. This CDR3 is 10 amino acids long.

A few counts support this clonotype. The gene calls are TRBV29-1 and TRBJ2-1, with D maybe TRBD2 (6 bases). V shed 0 bases and J shed 9 bases, with 24 bases lying between them. This CDR3 is 17 amino acids long. The germline V gene has CDR1 SQVTM and CDR2 ANQGSEA. CDR3 loop: CSVEDQNSFLSEGEQFF. The CDR3 DNA reads TGCAGCGTTGAAGATCAGAACAGCTTCCTCTCGGAGGGTGAGCAGTTCTTC.

The chain carries TRBV5-6 and TRBJ2-3, with D perhaps TRBD1 or TRBD2 (6 bases each). The length of the CDR3 is 17 residues. Germline CDR1 and CDR2: SGHDT and YYEEEE. The germline V and J ends were trimmed by 6 bases and 4 bases, with 24 bases remaining between them. The CDR3: CASTPRGWGARADTQYF. The CDR3 DNA sequence: TGTGCCAGCACGCCGCGGGGTTGGGGGGCGCGCGCAGATACGCAGTATTTT.

On this clonotype: Germline and junction disagree at one end, which may indicate a read error. The gene calls are TRBV4-1 and TRBJ2-1, with a weak D call TRBD2 (5 bases). The CDR3 has 15 residues. Germline CDR1 is MGHRA and CDR2 is YSYEKL. The chain's CDR3 is CVSSQEGLPRDEQFF. Written as DNA, the CDR3 is TGCGTCAGCAGCCAAGAAGGTCTACCGAGGGATGAGCAGTTCTTC.

V usage is TRBV11-3 and J usage is TRBJ2-5; weak D call: TRBD2 (6 bases). Per the germline V gene, CDR1 is SGHNT and CDR2 is YENEEA. The CDR3 spans 15 residues. The V end lost 5 bases, the J end lost 3 bases, and 16 bases lay between the germline ends. CDR3 bases: TGTGCCAGCAGCCGAGACATAGCGGTAGAAGAGACCCAGTACTTC. It translates to CASSRDIAVEETQYF.

Note on this clonotype: Given a much more abundant clone one base away, this may be a read error. The chain combines TRBV29-1 with TRBJ2-3, with D unclear. The CDR3 length is 12 residues. Deletions cut 8 bases from V and 4 bases from J, with 13 bases between. Per the germline V gene, CDR1 is SQVTM and CDR2 is ANQGSEA. DNA for the CDR3: TGCAGCTCCCGCAGGAGCGCAGATACGCAGTATTTT. This translates into CSSRRSADTQYF.

The chain links TRBV18 to TRBJ2-1; the D is unclear. V dropped 2 bases and J dropped 3 bases, with 5 bases sitting between them. Germline assignment: CDR1 KGHSH and CDR2 LQKENI. The CDR3 is 13 amino acids. The CDR3 DNA reads as TGTGCCAGCTCACCAAACGGCTACAATGAGCAGTTCTTC. Its protein is CASSPNGYNEQFF.

A single count supports this clonotype. J is TRBJ2-1 and V is TRBV7-8, with 9 bases matching TRBD2. The CDR3 is 21 residues long. Germline CDR1 reads SGHVS; CDR2 reads FQNEAQ. The V and J ends lost 9 bases and 0 bases, in that order; junction bases with no gene match: 24. The CDR3 sequence: CARSRQRTGDISGSSYNEQFF. The CDR3 bases are TGTGCCAGGAGCCGTCAGAGGACAGGAGATATTAGCGGGAGCTCCTACAATGAGCAGTTCTTC.

The sample holds a few counts of this clonotype. The V and J genes are TRBV6-1 and TRBJ1-2; D may be TRBD1 (5 bases). V was shortened by 3 bases and J by 4 bases, with 21 bases between the two germline ends. The CDR3 length is 17 residues. Germline lookup yields CDR1 MNHNS and CDR2 SASEGT. The CDR3 coding sequence is TGTGCCAGCAGTGAGTCTCGTCGACACGGAAGGGGCTATGGCTACACCTTC. This gives the protein CASSESRRHGRGYGYTF.

As concerns this clonotype: With a much larger clone just one base away, this may be a read error. The V call is TRBV6-5, the J call TRBJ2-2, with 8 bases lining up with TRBD1. Germline assignment: CDR1 MNHEY and CDR2 SVGAGI. This CDR3 has 14 residues. V lost 5 bases, J lost 6 bases, and 5 bases stayed unmatched. CDR3 sequence reads: CASSPETGAGELFF. CDR3 nucleotides: TGTGCCAGCAGTCCCGAGACAGGGGCCGGGGAGCTGTTTTTT.

This clonotype was found many times. V is TRBV12-3 or TRBV12-4 and J is TRBJ2-2; no definite D call. Trimming removed 5 bases at V and 2 bases at J, with 3 bases between. The CDR3 consists of 12 residues. The CDR3 here is CASSANTGELFF. CDR3 coding DNA: TGTGCCAGCAGTGCTAACACCGGGGAGCTGTTTTTT.

This clonotype was recorded a few times. The chain recombines TRBV12-3 or TRBV12-4 with TRBJ2-5; possible D gene TRBD2, 5 bases. Trimming shortened V by 7 bases and J by 7 bases, and 16 bases separated the two germline ends. The CDR3 has 13 residues. The CDR3 DNA reads TGTGCCAGCACCCGTGGATTCGGAGGGACCCAGTACTTC. Encoded protein: CASTRGFGGTQYF.

The chain joins TRBV7-9 to TRBJ2-1, with TRBD2 identical over 7 bases. The CDR3 length is 15 residues. Germline-derived CDR1 and CDR2 are SEHNR and FQNEAQ (reference sequence). After removal of 0 bases from V and 8 bases from J, the junction contained 7 bases not matched to a gene. CDR3 region: CASSLAGGTLDEQFF. In DNA, the CDR3 is TGTGCCAGCAGCTTAGCGGGAGGGACTTTGGATGAGCAGTTCTTC. Supplemented by reference TRBV7-9 and TRBJ2-1, the full variable domain reads DTGVSQNPRHKITKRGQNVTFRCDPISEHNRLYWYRQTLGQGPEFLTYFQNEAQLEKSRLLSDRFSAERPKGSFSTLEIQRTEQGDSAMYLCASSLAGGTLDEQFFGPGTRLTVL.

Notes on this clonotype: This clone may be a read error of a much larger clone one base away. CDR3 nucleotide sequence: TGCAGCATTGGGTCGGGAGGGCAGCCCCAGCATTTT. Translated, it gives CSIGSGGQPQHF. J is TRBJ1-5 and V is TRBV29-1; D is unresolved. The CDR3 is made up of 12 amino acids. V shed 8 bases and J shed 7 bases, with 15 bases lying between them. Germline CDR1 reads SQVTM; CDR2 reads ANQGSEA.

Turning to this clonotype: At one end the junction does not follow the germline gene, possibly because of a read error. V usage is TRBV11-2 and J usage is TRBJ2-7, with TRBD2 matching over 8 bases. Germline CDR1 and CDR2: SGHAT and FQNNGV. CDR3 length: 16 residues. The CDR3 DNA is TGTGTCAGCAGCCCGGGGGGGGCCCGATCGAACTACGAGCAGTACTTC. It codes for CVSSPGGARSNYEQYF.

This clonotype was counted ten times or more. This chain connects TRBV11-2 to TRBJ1-1; D gene ambiguous. The germline V gene has CDR1 SGHAT and CDR2 FQNNGV. This CDR3 has 13 residues. V lost 5 bases and J 0 bases, leaving 7 bases between the germline ends. The CDR3 region is CASSGRMNTEAFF. CDR3 coding DNA: TGTGCCAGCAGCGGGCGGATGAACACTGAAGCTTTCTTT.

Concerning this clonotype: A much larger clone is a single base away; this may be a read error. This chain connects TRBV29-1 to TRBJ1-1; 8 bases are a match to TRBD1. Germline CDR1 SQVTM, CDR2 ANQGSEA. The CDR3 length is 13 residues. CDR3 loop: CSGRQGLNTETFF. The CDR3 DNA is TGCAGCGGGAGACAGGGGCTTAACACTGAAACTTTCTTT. Based on the CDR3 plus reference TRBV29-1 and TRBJ1-1, the full variable domain is SAVISQKPSRDICQRGTSLTIQCQVDSQVTMMFWYRQQPGQSLTLIATANQGSEATYESGFVIDKFPISRPNLTFSTLTVSNMSPEDSSIYLCSGRQGLNTETFFGQGTRLTVV.

With regard to this clonotype: A much larger clone sits a single nucleotide away, making a read error possible. This chain links TRBV12-3 or TRBV12-4 with TRBJ2-7, with D possibly TRBD1 on 5 matching bases. This CDR3 spans 14 amino acids. The CDR3 spells CASSSLTVKYEQHF. The DNA for the CDR3 is TGTGCCAGCAGTTCCTTGACAGTGAAGTATGAGCAGCACTTC.

The rearrangement links TRBV7-9 to TRBJ2-3, with D perhaps TRBD1 (5 bases). V gave up 3 bases and J gave up 6 bases, with 10 bases separating them. Germline CDR1 reads SEHNR; CDR2 reads FQNEAQ (reference sequence). The CDR3 contains 13 residues. CDR3 DNA sequence: TGTGCCAGCAGCTTTGACAGTCTTGATACGCAGTATTTT. It encodes CASSFDSLDTQYF.

With respect to this clonotype: At one end, the junction sequence differs from germline, possibly due to a read error. J is TRBJ1-4 and V is TRBV6-6; D perhaps matches TRBD1 (6 bases). CDR1 is MNHNY and CDR2 is SVGAGI in the germline V gene (reference sequence). The CDR3 has 14 residues. This CDR3 reads CASKGDATNEKLFF. Here the CDR3 DNA reads TGTGCCAGCAAGGGGGATGCAACTAATGAAAAACTATTTTTT.

This clonotype has a count of ten or more. V and J are TRBV29-1 and TRBJ2-1; D is unclear. This CDR3 region has 13 residues. V gave up 4 bases and J gave up 0 bases, with 7 bases separating them. CDR1 SQVTM and CDR2 ANQGSEA come from the germline V gene. The CDR3 DNA sequence: TGCAGCGTTGGCCAGAGCTCCTACAATGAGCAGTTCTTC. Translating it yields CSVGQSSYNEQFF.

This clonotype was counted between two and nine times. The rearrangement links TRBV6-5 to TRBJ1-5, with D hard to call. This CDR3 contains 15 residues. From germline, CDR1 is MNHEY and CDR2 SVGAGI. The germline V and J ends were trimmed by 0 bases and 0 bases, with 6 bases remaining between them. The CDR3 protein is CASSYSQDSNQPQHF. CDR3 nucleotide sequence: TGTGCCAGCAGTTACTCGCAGGATAGCAATCAGCCCCAGCATTTT.

The chain joins TRBV5-6 to TRBJ2-1; 9 bases agree with TRBD2. This CDR3 contains 15 residues. The V gene's germline CDR1 is SGHDT and CDR2 YYEEEE. Trimming removed 7 bases from V and 10 bases from J; junction bases left unmatched: 15. The CDR3 DNA reads as TGTGCCAGCGGCCCCTCTGGCGGGAGGGTCTGGGAGCAGTTCTTC. This gives the protein CASGPSGGRVWEQFF.

The genes are TRBV28 and TRBJ1-6, with D uncertain. Trimming took 4 bases from V and 8 from J, leaving 9 bases between them. Germline-derived CDR1 and CDR2 are MDHEN and SYDVKM. The CDR3 has 13 amino acids. CDR3 in amino acids: CASSSPVDSPLHF. The CDR3 DNA reads TGTGCCAGCAGTTCCCCCGTGGATTCACCCCTCCACTTT.